What follows are 31 T cell receptor beta chains derived from one specimen sequenced in a study of CD8 T cells in ankylosing spondylitis. TCRdb re-analysed the 5' RACE reads in MiXCR, keeping a single row per CDR3 protein. The sample has roughly 86,000 distinct CDR3 sequences, roughly 9.6% seen once. What was sequenced was blood, either unsorted or a sorted T cell fraction (not recorded which). These TCRs come from a male donor with ankylosing spondylitis or in good health (not recorded which).

Ten or more counts support this clonotype. The chain combines TRBV6-1 with TRBJ2-7, with unresolved D. V was pared by 7 bases and J by 4 bases, with 17 bases between. This CDR3 is built from 14 residues. The germline CDR1 and CDR2 sequences are MNHNS and SASEGT. The chain's CDR3 is CASIENWGAYEQYF. The CDR3 DNA reads TGTGCCAGCATTGAGAACTGGGGTGCTTACGAGCAGTACTTC.

This clonotype was counted ten times or more. The V call is TRBV20-1, the J call TRBJ2-3; TRBD2 matches 9 bases. J gave up 1 base and V 2 bases, and 4 bases lay outside the gene matches. There are 15 residues in the CDR3. Germline V gene lookup returns CDR1 DFQATT and CDR2 SNEGSKA (reference sequence). This chain's CDR3 is CSARRKRGGTDTQYF. The CDR3 DNA follows: TGCAGTGCTAGAAGAAAGCGGGGGGGCACAGATACGCAGTATTTT.

This clonotype was recorded many times. The chain carries TRBV2 and TRBJ2-5; 7 bases agree with TRBD2. The CDR3 runs to 13 residues. V shed 8 bases and J 0 bases; nucleotides not matched to a gene: 3. Germline loops: CDR1 SNHLY, CDR2 FYNNEI. This chain's CDR3 is CASGLGNQETQYF. CDR3 nucleotides: TGTGCCAGCGGACTAGGGAACCAAGAGACCCAGTACTTC.

This clonotype was counted ten times or more. The chain joins TRBV15 to TRBJ2-3; 7 bases line up with TRBD1. The CDR3 consists of 13 residues. V was pared by 9 bases and J by 3 bases, with 6 bases of the junction left unmatched. CDR1 and CDR2 (germline): LNHNV, YYDKDF (reference sequence). Here the CDR3 reads CATGQDFTDTQYF. CDR3 bases: TGTGCCACAGGACAGGATTTTACAGATACGCAGTATTTT.

This clonotype was counted at least ten times. The chain joins TRBV9 to TRBJ2-1, with D unclear. The V and J ends lost 0 bases and 5 bases respectively, with 9 bases between them. The CDR3 consists of 14 residues. Germline-derived CDR1 and CDR2 are SGDLS and YYNGEE. CDR3 sequence: CASSVELANNEQFF. The CDR3 coding sequence is TGTGCCAGCAGCGTAGAATTGGCAAACAATGAGCAGTTCTTC. Full variable domain (outside the CDR3, taken from reference TRBV9 and TRBJ2-1): DSGVTQTPKHLITATGQRVTLRCSPRSGDLSVYWYQQSLDQGLQFLIQYYNGEERAKGNILERFSAQQFPDLHSELNLSSLELGDSALYFCASSVELANNEQFFGPGTRLTVL.

Ten or more counts support this clonotype. J is TRBJ2-1 and V is TRBV7-2; the D gene is possibly TRBD1 (7 bases). This CDR3 is 14 amino acids long. Trimming took 1 base from V and 6 from J, leaving 10 bases between them. Germline V lookup: CDR1 SGHTA, CDR2 FQGNSA. CDR3 in DNA: TGTGCCAGCAGCTTAGGGAGGGACAGCAATGAGCAGTTCTTC. Its protein is CASSLGRDSNEQFF.

This clonotype showed up just a few times. The gene calls are TRBV7-8 and TRBJ1-1; D might be TRBD1 (5 bases). CDR3 length: 16 residues. Germline lookup yields CDR1 SGHVS and CDR2 FQNEAQ. V lost 5 bases, J lost 2 bases, and 18 bases lay in between. The CDR3 spells CASSPGVGPPNTEAFF. CDR3 DNA sequence: TGTGCCAGCAGCCCTGGGGTGGGACCTCCAAACACTGAAGCTTTCTTT.

This clonotype has ten or more counts. The chain recombines TRBV24-1 with TRBJ2-7; TRBD1 or TRBD2 may be the D gene (5 bases each). V lost 7 bases, J lost 3 bases, and 9 bases lay in between. The CDR3 loop spans 12 amino acids. Germline CDR1 and CDR2: KGHDR and SFDVKD. CDR3 region: CATSRDGYEQYF. The DNA for the CDR3 is TGTGCCACCAGCCGGGACGGCTACGAGCAGTACTTC.

There are many counts of this clonotype. This chain connects TRBV10-3 to TRBJ2-7; D is undetermined. This CDR3 comprises 13 residues. The germline V gene has CDR1 ENHRY and CDR2 SYGVKD. With 2 bases removed from V and 3 bases from J, the gap between germline ends came to 8 bases. The CDR3 coding sequence is TGTGCCATCAGTGAGCCAGACGGCTACGAGCAGTACTTC. Translating gives CAISEPDGYEQYF.

With respect to this clonotype: One junction end disagrees with the germline gene, perhaps due to a read error. The V call is TRBV5-1, the J call TRBJ2-2, with D perhaps matching TRBD2 (6 bases). Germline lookup yields CDR1 SGHRS and CDR2 YFSETQ. This CDR3 is 17 amino acids long. The CDR3 bases are TGCGCCAGCACCCTTCTGAATCTGGGAGGCGACACCGGAGAGCTGTTTTTT. Its protein is CASTLLNLGGDTGELFF.

This clonotype occurred many times. The J gene is TRBJ2-3, the V gene TRBV6-5; a weak D match, TRBD2 (5 bases). This CDR3 spans 13 amino acids. Germline assignment: CDR1 MNHEY and CDR2 SVGAGI. Trimming left V 4 bases short and J 3 bases short, with 8 bases between. This chain's CDR3 is CASSSPGTDTQYF. The CDR3 DNA reads TGTGCCAGCAGTTCCCCGGGAACAGATACGCAGTATTTT.

This clonotype was found many times. The gene calls are TRBV12-3 or TRBV12-4 and TRBJ2-1, with TRBD2 matching over 9 bases. The CDR3 is 14 amino acids. V lost 8 bases, J lost 8 bases, and 10 bases stayed unmatched. CDR3 protein: CASSMRGGLDEQFF. CDR3 coding DNA: TGTGCCAGCTCCATGCGGGGGGGCCTGGATGAGCAGTTCTTC.

To note about this clonotype: This may stem from a read error, because a much larger clone lies one nucleotide away. The chain links TRBV27 to TRBJ2-7; D not certain. The CDR3 is 12 residues long. Germline CDR1 is MNHEY and CDR2 is SMNVEV (reference sequence). The V gene lost 4 bases and the J gene lost 6 bases, with 10 bases spanning the gap. CDR3: CASSSTAPEQYF. The CDR3 coding sequence is TGTGCCAGCAGTTCGACGGCTCCCGAGCAGTACTTC.

This clonotype was seen ten or more times. The rearrangement joins TRBV7-2 to TRBJ1-1, with TRBD1 identical over 7 bases. V lost 2 bases and J lost 1; bases outside the gene matches: 1. The CDR3 runs 14 residues. Germline V gives CDR1 SGHTA, CDR2 FQGNSA. This CDR3 reads CASSLTGENTEAFF. DNA of the CDR3: TGTGCCAGCAGCTTAACAGGGGAGAACACTGAAGCTTTCTTT. The whole variable domain, filled in from reference TRBV7-2 and TRBJ1-1, reads GAGVSQSPSNKVTEKGKDVELRCDPISGHTALYWYRQSLGQGLEFLIYFQGNSAPDKSGLPSDRFSAERTGGSVSTLTIQRTQQEDSAVYLCASSLTGENTEAFFGQGTRLTVV.

This clonotype has at least ten counts. The chain carries TRBV5-5 and TRBJ2-1; 8 bases line up with TRBD1. J lost 1 base, V lost 3 bases, and 9 bases had no gene match. Germline CDR1 SGHKS, CDR2 YYEKEE (reference sequence). This CDR3 contains 17 residues. The CDR3 sequence: CASSSPWTGKSYNEQFF. CDR3 nucleotide sequence: TGTGCCAGCAGCTCCCCCTGGACAGGGAAGTCCTACAATGAGCAGTTCTTC.

This clonotype came up a few times. This sequence joins TRBV11-1 and TRBJ1-1; D possibly corresponds to TRBD1 (5 bases). The CDR3 totals 18 residues. Germline assignment: CDR1 SGHAT and CDR2 FQDESV (reference sequence). V gave up 3 bases and J gave up 4 bases, with 24 bases separating them. DNA for the CDR3: TGTGCCAGCAGCTTGATCGATCAACGGGGGAAGAGGGGCACTGAAGCTTTCTTT. Amino acids: CASSLIDQRGKRGTEAFF.

The DNA of the CDR3 is TGTGCCAGCAGTCAGACAGGGGGCCGCTACGAGCAGTACTTC. Amino acids: CASSQTGGRYEQYF. The rearrangement uses TRBV12-3 or TRBV12-4 and TRBJ2-7, with TRBD1 matching 10 bases. This CDR3 has 14 residues. With 5 bases clipped from V and 3 bases from J, the junction kept 4 bases outside the gene matches.

This clonotype appeared many times. V and J are TRBV28 and TRBJ2-1; D not certain. The germline V gene encodes CDR1 MDHEN and CDR2 SYDVKM. The CDR3 contains 14 residues. V was cut by 8 bases and J by 4 bases, with 15 bases left in between. Here the CDR3 reads CASHPTGRYNEQFF. Here the CDR3 DNA reads TGTGCCAGCCACCCCACGGGCCGGTACAATGAGCAGTTCTTC.

This clonotype was counted many times. The chain couples TRBV5-1 to TRBJ2-7; perhaps TRBD1 as D (6 bases). V gave up 2 bases and J gave up 0 bases, with 18 bases separating them. There are 17 residues in the CDR3. The germline CDR1 and CDR2 sequences are SGHRS and YFSETQ. The CDR3, as DNA: TGCGCCAGCAGCTTAACACCCCGGGACACAAGCTCCTACGAGCAGTACTTC. Its translation is CASSLTPRDTSSYEQYF.

This clonotype showed up many times. DNA of the CDR3: TGCGCCAGCAGCCCTACGGACCGGGGGACGAACACTGAAGCTTTCTTT. Protein: CASSPTDRGTNTEAFF. The chain uses TRBV4-1 and TRBJ1-1; D perhaps matches TRBD1 (5 bases). The CDR3 runs to 16 residues. V lost 4 bases and J 1 base, leaving 16 bases between the germline ends. Germline V gene lookup returns CDR1 MGHRA and CDR2 YSYEKL.

This clonotype appeared many times. The chain recombines TRBV12-3 or TRBV12-4 with TRBJ2-1, with 8 bases matching TRBD1. V dropped 4 bases and J dropped 5; count of bases not matched to a gene: 16. The CDR3 is made up of 18 amino acids. CDR3 loop: CASSSSPATRGLNNEQFF. CDR3 DNA: TGTGCCAGCAGTTCATCTCCCGCGACCAGGGGGCTGAACAATGAGCAGTTCTTC.

The rearrangement uses TRBV20-1 and TRBJ2-1, with 12 nucleotides matching TRBD2. Trimming removed 4 bases from V and 0 bases from J; junction bases left unmatched: 7. CDR1 DFQATT and CDR2 SNEGSKA come from the germline V gene (reference sequence). The CDR3 is 17 residues long. The CDR3 sequence: CSANRLAGVFSYNEQFF. As DNA, the CDR3 is TGCAGTGCTAACAGACTAGCGGGGGTCTTCTCCTACAATGAGCAGTTCTTC.

This clonotype has a count of ten or more. This chain links TRBV10-3 with TRBJ2-3, with 10 bases identical to TRBD2. V trimming: 9 bases; J trimming: 2 bases; junction bases outside the gene matches: 5. CDR1 ENHRY and CDR2 SYGVKD come from the germline V gene. There are 14 residues in the CDR3. The CDR3 DNA follows: TGTGCCATTACTAGCGGGGTAAACACAGATACGCAGTATTTT. It is translated as CAITSGVNTDTQYF.

In its sample, this clonotype was seen many times. The genes are TRBV6-1 and TRBJ2-3, with 8 bases fitting TRBD2. The junction had 6 bases not matched to a gene; V was cut back by 4 bases and J by 3 bases. The CDR3 has 15 residues. Per germline, CDR1 MNHNS and CDR2 SASEGT. The CDR3, as DNA: TGTGCCAGCAGTGTGGACGGGGGGGCAACAGATACGCAGTATTTT. Protein product: CASSVDGGATDTQYF.

This clonotype was seen repeatedly, ten times or more. The chain joins TRBV3-1 to TRBJ2-3; 9 nucleotides line up with TRBD2. Trimming cost V 4 bases and J 5 bases; bases outside gene matches: 10. CDR3 length: 16 amino acids. CDR1 and CDR2 (germline): LGHDT, YNNKEL (reference sequence). The CDR3, as DNA: TGTGCCAGCAGCCGACTAGCGGACACTCGGAGAGATACGCAGTATTTT. Its translation is CASSRLADTRRDTQYF.

This clonotype was observed at least ten times. V is TRBV28 and J is TRBJ1-5; the D is unclear. V was trimmed by 6 bases and J by 1 base, leaving 1 base between them. Germline-derived CDR1 and CDR2 are MDHEN and SYDVKM. The CDR3 sequence is 11 residues long. CDR3 in DNA: TGTGCCAGCAGGAGCAATCAGCCCCAGCATTTT. Its translation: CASRSNQPQHF.

This clonotype occurred many times. The gene calls are TRBV20-1 and TRBJ1-2; D remains ambiguous. CDR3 size: 13 residues. The germline CDR1 and CDR2 sequences are DFQATT and SNEGSKA (reference sequence). Trimming took off 4 bases at V and 2 bases at J, with 11 bases between the two ends. CDR3 in amino acids: CSATLSGNYGYTF. DNA for the CDR3: TGCAGTGCTACTCTATCGGGGAACTATGGCTACACCTTC.

This clonotype occurred many times. The chain links TRBV5-1 to TRBJ1-1, with D possibly TRBD1 on 6 matching bases. V lost 4 bases and J lost 7, with 14 bases in between. In germline, CDR1 is SGHRS, CDR2 YFSETQ. This CDR3 contains 13 residues. The CDR3 reads CASSGRDTGEAFF. CDR3 coding DNA: TGCGCCAGCAGCGGCCGGGACACTGGTGAAGCTTTCTTT.

The gene calls are TRBV1 and TRBJ1-2; the table's D call of TRBD1 was not tested on the DNA. TRBV1 is flagged as a pseudogene. The CDR3 loop spans 15 amino acids. This CDR3 is CTSRPRTGFSYGYTF. The CDR3, as DNA: TGCACCAGCAGGCCCCGGACAGGTTTCAGCTATGGCTACACCTTC.

This clonotype was detected a few times. The V and J genes are TRBV7-3 and TRBJ1-4; tentative D call: TRBD1 (5 bases). The CDR3 has 15 residues. Germline V CDR1 and CDR2: SGHTA, FQGTGA. With 5 bases removed from V and 6 bases from J, the gap between germline ends came to 16 bases. This chain's CDR3 is CASSAQGGADEKLFF. The CDR3 nucleotides are TGTGCCAGCAGCGCCCAAGGAGGGGCTGATGAAAAACTGTTTTTT. Based on the CDR3 plus reference TRBV7-3 and TRBJ1-4, the full variable domain is GAGVSQTPSNKVTEKGKYVELRCDPISGHTALYWYRQSLGQGPEFLIYFQGTGAADDSGLPNDRFFAVRPEGSVSTLKIQRTERGDSAVYLCASSAQGGADEKLFFGSGTQLSVL.

Details on this clonotype: A much larger clonotype is one base distant, so this may be a read error. CDR3 nucleotides: TGTGCCACCACGGGTTCGGACGGAAACGCCATATATTTT. It translates to CATTGSDGNAIYF. The chain recombines TRBV24-1 with TRBJ1-3, with D hard to call. The germline CDR1 and CDR2 sequences are KGHDR and SFDVKD. The CDR3 has 13 residues.